This T cell receptor (beta chain) was sequenced during a study of human T cells and chemical hapten exposure. For the study at large: 2% DPC applied to a roughly 2 cm by roughly 2 cm arm area sensitized donors.

This clonotype was seen ten or more times. The antigen is unknown. V dropped 6 bases and J dropped 6 bases, with 8 bases sitting between them. CDR1 and CDR2 (germline): SQVTM, ANQGSEA. This CDR3 is built from 10 residues. General study results and limits: Sensitizing to DPC left TCRs with a frequency above 1 in 1000 unaltered.

Original processing notes: Just over 95,000 TCRs per sample was the median, with a range of roughly 23,224 to 750,000. TCRdb redid the calling of the RACE reads with MiXCR, one entry per CDR3 protein. The V and J calls were determined by TCRdb, not by the authors. The table has just over 350,000 distinct CDR3 sequences, about 6% seen once. Time point reported: patch test 2, 6 weeks after DPC sensitization. Regarding treatment: therapeutic diphenylcyclopropenone sensitization with weekly scalp DPC. Non-pregnant alopecia patients aged 18 to 70, suitable for DPC therapy. Material: whole blood, obtained in connection with sensitization to the hapten diphenylcyclopropenone (DPC). The receptor was isolated from a woman aged 18-29 years with alopecia areata. Some clones in this sample may be carry-over from other donors' samples. V is TRBV29-1 and J is TRBJ1-2; possible D gene TRBD1, 6 bases. This chain's CDR3 is CSVRQDGYTF. The CDR3 DNA reads as TGCAGCGTCCGACAGGATGGCTACACCTTC. Together with reference TRBV29-1 and TRBJ1-2, the CDR3 gives the full variable domain: SAVISQKPSRDICQRGTSLTIQCQVDSQVTMMFWYRQQPGQSLTLIATANQGSEATYESGFVIDKFPISRPNLTFSTLTVSNMSPEDSSIYLCSVRQDGYTFGSGTRLTVV.